One and the same sample provided the 21 T cell receptor beta chains below, sequenced in a study of cytomegalovirus exposure and HLA in healthy donors (dated by TCRdb to 2017 to 2019). Libraries were prepared through the immunoSEQ multiplex PCR assay. A mixture of 60 forward primers for TCR Vbeta segments and 13 reverse primers for TCR Jbeta segments was used in the multiplex PCR. Sourced from immuneACCESS, this table was stored by TCRdb with only in-frame sequences that have V and J called. A share of the clones is absent; for the studies checked, an unresolved V gene accounts for under half, and the remainder has no known explanation. The sample data list 150,000 to 200,000 clones, and 76% of these were observed just once. The ten largest clones take up approximately 3% of the sample. Material for sequencing was PBMCs. These receptors all stem from a male donor in good health and CMV-seronegative.

This clone occurred a few times. The conserved closing phenylalanine or tryptophan is absent in this CDR3, likely reflecting a read error. Because the CDR3's place on the DNA is in doubt, the DNA is left out and the CDR3 is given as listed by TCRdb. The chain recombines TRBV6-1 with TRBJ1-1; the D call TRBD1 from the table was never checked on the DNA. The CDR3 extends over 13 residues, inclusive of both ends. Germline V gene data show CDR1 as MNHNS and CDR2 as SASEGT. The CDR3 here is CASSQWPGQPSDP.

This chain uses TRBV2 with TRBJ1-2; D gene ambiguous. V shed 5 bases and J shed 4 bases, with 14 bases lying between them. This CDR3 region has 14 residues. Germline CDR1 SNHLY, CDR2 FYNNEI. CDR3 region: CASSTPTEIYGYTF. The CDR3 DNA reads TGTGCCAGCAGTACTCCGACGGAGATCTATGGCTACACCTTC.

This clone was counted a few times. This chain joins TRBV29-1 and TRBJ1-1; TRBD1 matches at 8 bases. J gave up 1 base and V 4 bases, and 2 bases lay outside the gene matches. Germline V gene data show CDR1 as SQVTM and CDR2 as ANQGSEA. The CDR3 loop spans 13 amino acids. CDR3 sequence reads: CSVGTGPNTEAFF. The CDR3 DNA is TGCAGCGTTGGGACAGGGCCGAACACTGAAGCTTTCTTT.

V is TRBV19 and J is TRBJ2-5; 9 nucleotides line up with TRBD1. Trimming cost V 5 bases and J 5 bases; bases outside gene matches: 12. The CDR3 totals 16 residues. Looked up from germline, CDR1 is LNHDA and CDR2 is SQIVND (reference sequence). The CDR3 sequence: CASSVGQGKIGETQYF. The CDR3 coding sequence is TGTGCCAGTAGTGTAGGACAGGGGAAAATCGGGGAGACCCAGTACTTC.

This clone was detected once. The chain uses TRBV28 and TRBJ2-3; D perhaps matches TRBD1 (6 bases). The CDR3 spans 13 residues. Trimming shortened V by 7 bases and J by 3 bases, and 11 bases separated the two germline ends. The germline V gene has CDR1 MDHEN and CDR2 SYDVKM. The CDR3 DNA reads as TGTGCCAGCACCTGGGGGCAGACAGATACGCAGTATTTT. Residues: CASTWGQTDTQYF.

This clone is a singleton in its sample. This rearrangement joins TRBV7-2 to TRBJ1-1; maybe TRBD1 (5 bases). The germline V gene encodes CDR1 SGHTA and CDR2 FQGNSA. The CDR3 has 13 residues. Trimming left V 5 bases short and J 7 bases short, with 14 bases between. The CDR3 DNA follows: TGTGCCAGCAGCATGGGACTGGGCATTGAAGCTTTCTTT. Protein product: CASSMGLGIEAFF.

The rearrangement links TRBV4-2 to TRBJ2-7; D call uncertain. Germline loops: CDR1 LGHNA, CDR2 YNFKEQ. The CDR3 is 12 amino acids. V was cut by 0 bases and J by 3 bases, with 3 bases left in between. Here the CDR3 reads CASSQDNYEQYF. The CDR3 DNA reads as TGTGCCAGCAGCCAAGATAACTACGAGCAGTACTTC.

This clone was seen only a few times. The chain combines TRBV7-9 with TRBJ1-2, with TRBD1 matching over 9 bases. This CDR3 has 15 residues. The V gene's germline CDR1 is SEHNR and CDR2 FQNEAQ (reference sequence). Trimming took 5 bases from V and 5 from J; bases not matched to a gene: 9. CDR3: CASSPGDRDGYGYTF. In nucleotides, the CDR3 is TGTGCCAGCAGCCCCGGGGACAGGGATGGATATGGCTACACCTTC.

The CDR3 region is CASRTGNQAKNIQYF. The DNA for the CDR3 is TGTGCCAGCAGGACAGGGAATCAAGCCAAAAACATTCAGTACTTC. The chain uses TRBV6-1 and TRBJ2-4, with 7 nucleotides matching TRBD1. The CDR3 runs 15 residues. Trimming took 6 bases from V and 0 from J; bases not matched to a gene: 5. Germline V lookup: CDR1 MNHNS, CDR2 SASEGT.

Note on this clone: The same CDR3 also results from other DNA sequences found in this sample. The chain uses TRBV5-4 and TRBJ1-1, with D possibly matching TRBD1 (6 bases). The germline V and J ends were trimmed by 3 bases and 1 base, with 13 bases remaining between them. The CDR3 has 15 residues. Germline-derived CDR1 and CDR2 are SGHNT and YYREEE (reference sequence). As DNA, the CDR3 is TGTGCCAGCAGCTCGCCGGGACAAACGAACACTGAAGCTTTCTTT. Its translation is CASSSPGQTNTEAFF.

This chain joins TRBV28 and TRBJ1-3; D is undetermined. CDR3 length equals 15 residues. CDR1 and CDR2 from the germline V gene are MDHEN and SYDVKM. The V end lost 1 base, the J end lost 1 base, and 8 bases lay between the germline ends. Here the CDR3 reads CASSLLGGSGNTIYF. CDR3 DNA sequence: TGTGCCAGCAGTTTATTAGGCGGTTCTGGAAACACCATATATTTT.

This clone was detected only once. The gene calls are TRBV7-2 and TRBJ1-2; D unclear. The CDR3 runs to 16 residues. The germline V gene encodes CDR1 SGHTA and CDR2 FQGNSA. Trimming stripped 6 bases from V and 5 bases from J, with 22 bases between. The CDR3 sequence is CASRKESPYRNYGYTF. The CDR3 nucleotides are TGTGCCAGCAGGAAGGAATCACCCTACAGAAATTATGGCTACACCTTC.

The chain is built from TRBV13 and TRBJ2-5; TRBD2 aligns across 15 bases. V dropped 4 bases and J dropped 4; count of bases not matched to a gene: 10. The CDR3 contains 18 residues. Germline V gene lookup returns CDR1 PRHDT and CDR2 FYEKMQ (reference sequence). The DNA of the CDR3 is TGTGCCAGCAGCTCTCGGACTAGCGGGAGGGCCACGGGAGAGACCCAGTACTTC. This sequence encodes CASSSRTSGRATGETQYF.

This chain links TRBV5-4 with TRBJ2-5, with D maybe TRBD2 (5 bases). The CDR3 extends over 14 amino acids. Trimming removed 4 bases at V and 1 base at J, with 11 bases between. Germline CDR1 SGHNT, CDR2 YYREEE (reference sequence). The CDR3 DNA follows: TGTGCCAGCAGCCGACTACCCCTCCAAGAGACCCAGTACTTC. Its protein product is CASSRLPLQETQYF.

This clone was recorded only once. J is TRBJ2-1 and V is TRBV30, with D tentatively TRBD2 (7 bases). CDR3 size: 17 residues. Trimming took 0 bases from V and 0 from J, leaving 15 bases between them. The germline V gene encodes CDR1 GTSNPN and CDR2 SVGIG (reference sequence). The CDR3 reads CAWSVGGGPSSYNEQFF. In DNA form, the CDR3 reads TGTGCCTGGAGTGTAGGGGGAGGGCCAAGCTCCTACAATGAGCAGTTCTTC.

The chain combines TRBV5-1 with TRBJ1-4; the match to TRBD1 covers 8 bases. The CDR3 sequence is 15 residues long. In germline, CDR1 is SGHRS, CDR2 YFSETQ. Germline trimming cut 2 bases from V and 6 bases from J; bases unmatched to any gene: 6. CDR3 in DNA: TGCGCCAGCAGCTTAGCAGGGGGCGATTATGAAAAACTGTTTTTT. It is translated as CASSLAGGDYEKLFF.

This rearrangement joins TRBV6-5 to TRBJ1-1, with 8 bases aligning to TRBD1. CDR1 MNHEY and CDR2 SVGAGI come from the germline V gene. V shed 0 bases and J 7 bases; nucleotides not matched to a gene: 10. The CDR3 loop spans 16 amino acids. The CDR3 DNA follows: TGTGCCAGCAGTTACTCTGCGCAGGGGGCGAACCTTGAAGCTTTCTTT. Amino acid sequence: CASSYSAQGANLEAFF.

The CDR3 DNA follows: TGTGCCAGCAGTTTATTCCAGGGGGTAGTTTCCAATCAGCCCCAGCATTTT. Translated: CASSLFQGVVSNQPQHF. This chain connects TRBV28 to TRBJ1-5; 7 nucleotides align to TRBD1. Germline V gene data show CDR1 as MDHEN and CDR2 as SYDVKM. This CDR3 spans 17 amino acids. V lost 1 base to trimming and J lost 3 bases; unmatched junction nucleotides: 9.

The J gene is TRBJ1-1, the V gene TRBV27; D is uncertain. Germline CDR1 is MNHEY and CDR2 is SMNVEV (reference sequence). The CDR3 extends over 14 amino acids. Trimming removed 3 bases at V and 5 bases at J, with 13 bases between. CDR3 in amino acids: CASSLAGMRTEAFF. The CDR3 nucleotides read TGTGCCAGCAGTTTGGCGGGAATGAGGACTGAAGCTTTCTTT.

This clone was seen only a few times. The chain has TRBV2 and TRBJ2-3; maybe TRBD1 (6 bases). V dropped 7 bases and J dropped 0 bases, with 14 bases sitting between them. Germline assignment: CDR1 SNHLY and CDR2 FYNNEI. This CDR3 is built from 15 residues. CDR3 sequence (DNA): TGTGCCAGCACAACGGACAGACAAAGCACAGATACGCAGTATTTT. Protein product: CASTTDRQSTDTQYF.

The rearrangement joins TRBV30 to TRBJ2-3; D perhaps matches TRBD1 (5 bases). CDR3 length: 15 amino acids. Germline V gene sequence: CDR1 GTSNPN, CDR2 SVGIG (reference sequence). The germline V and J ends were trimmed by 0 bases and 4 bases, with 14 bases remaining between them. Here the CDR3 DNA reads TGTGCCTGGAGTGTTAAAGGGGCAGTGGCAGATACGCAGTATTTT. Its protein product is CAWSVKGAVADTQYF.